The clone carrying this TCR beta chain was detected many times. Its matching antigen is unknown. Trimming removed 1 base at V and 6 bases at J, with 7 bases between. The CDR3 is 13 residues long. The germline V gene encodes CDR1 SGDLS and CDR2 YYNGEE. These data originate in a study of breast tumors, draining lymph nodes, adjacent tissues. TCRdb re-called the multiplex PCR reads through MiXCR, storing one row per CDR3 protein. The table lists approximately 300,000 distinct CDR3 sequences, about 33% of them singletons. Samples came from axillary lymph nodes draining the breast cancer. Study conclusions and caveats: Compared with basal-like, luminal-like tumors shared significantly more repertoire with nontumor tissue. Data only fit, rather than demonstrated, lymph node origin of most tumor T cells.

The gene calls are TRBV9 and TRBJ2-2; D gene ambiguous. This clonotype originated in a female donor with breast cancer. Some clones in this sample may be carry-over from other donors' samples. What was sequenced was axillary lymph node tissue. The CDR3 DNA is TGTGCCAGCAGCGTAATCGTTGCCGGGGAGCTGTTTTTT. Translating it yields CASSVIVAGELFF.